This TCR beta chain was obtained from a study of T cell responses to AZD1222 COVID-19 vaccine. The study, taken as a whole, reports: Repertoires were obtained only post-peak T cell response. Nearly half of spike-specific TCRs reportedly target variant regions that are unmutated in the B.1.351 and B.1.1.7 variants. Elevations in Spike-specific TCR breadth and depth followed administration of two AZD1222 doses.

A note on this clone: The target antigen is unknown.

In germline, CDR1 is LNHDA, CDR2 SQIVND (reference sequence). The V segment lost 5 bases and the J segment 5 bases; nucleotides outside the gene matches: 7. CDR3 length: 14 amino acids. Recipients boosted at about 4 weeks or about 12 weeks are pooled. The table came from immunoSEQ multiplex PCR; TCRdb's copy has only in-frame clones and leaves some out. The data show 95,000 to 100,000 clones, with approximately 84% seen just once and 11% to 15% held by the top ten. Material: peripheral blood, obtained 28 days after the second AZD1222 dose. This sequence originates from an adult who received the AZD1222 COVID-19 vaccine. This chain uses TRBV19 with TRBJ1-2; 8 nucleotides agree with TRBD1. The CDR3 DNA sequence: TGTGCCAGTAGTCGACTGACAGGGGTATATGGCTACACCTTC. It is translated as CASSRLTGVYGYTF.